The clone carrying this T cell receptor (beta chain) appeared many times. Its antigen remains unknown. One entry per CDR3 protein results from TCRdb running MiXCR on the 5' RACE reads. The table lists tens of thousands of distinct CDR3 sequences, around a tenth of them singletons. After removal of 8 bases from V and 10 bases from J, the junction contained 11 bases not matched to a gene. CDR1 is MDHEN and CDR2 is SYDVKM in the germline V gene. The CDR3 loop spans 14 amino acids. The data originate from a study of neurological immune-mediated disorders. Study-wide points: It was HTLV-1-associated myelopathy that showed the most TCR clonal expansion, while multiple sclerosis showed the least, falling below healthy controls.

The rearrangement links TRBV28 to TRBJ2-1; TRBD2 aligns across 10 bases. This TCR was recovered from an older man with HTLV-1-associated myelopathy (HAM/TSP). Sequences were obtained from PBMCs. The CDR3 is CASAVKREGREQFF. The CDR3 DNA sequence: TGTGCCAGCGCTGTTAAGCGGGAGGGTCGGGAGCAGTTCTTC. The full variable domain, rest sourced from reference TRBV28 and TRBJ2-1, is DVKVTQSSRYLVKRTGEKVFLECVQDMDHENMFWYRQDPGLGLRLIYFSYDVKMKEKGDIPEGYSVSREKKERFSLILESASTNQTSMYLCASAVKREGREQFFGPGTRLTVL.